Each of the 27 T cell receptor beta chains below was sequenced from the same sample in a study of long-term antiretroviral therapy in people with HIV. An immunoSEQ assay, version v3.0, was performed at survey level. Sequencing was performed with immunoSEQ multiplex PCR; in TCRdb, only in-frame clones are kept and a portion is missing. Of 20,000 to 25,000 clones in the sample, around 83% are singletons; the top ten hold over 15%. The material was unsorted PBMCs, obtained 0.1 years before starting antiretroviral therapy. The source of these receptors is a man younger than 35 with HIV.

The chain is built from TRBV6-6 and TRBJ1-3; no definite D call. The CDR3 runs to 15 residues. Germline CDR1 reads MNHNY; CDR2 reads SVGAGI (reference sequence). With 7 bases removed from V and 0 bases from J, the gap between germline ends came to 13 bases. CDR3 region: CASTRSASSGNTIYF. CDR3 DNA: TGTGCCAGCACACGATCCGCTAGCTCTGGAAACACCATATATTTT.

The J gene is TRBJ1-4, the V gene TRBV19, with 7 bases aligning to TRBD1. This CDR3 comprises 13 residues. The V gene's germline CDR1 is LNHDA and CDR2 SQIVND (reference sequence). The V segment lost 6 bases and the J segment 8 bases; nucleotides outside the gene matches: 6. CDR3 residues: CASSKGAREKLFF. CDR3 in DNA: TGTGCCAGTAGCAAGGGGGCGCGGGAAAAACTGTTTTTT.

The CDR3 region is CASSIGTTAYSGNTIYF. CDR3 bases: TGTGCCAGTAGTATAGGTACGACTGCTTACTCTGGAAACACCATATATTTT. This rearrangement joins TRBV19 to TRBJ1-3; D gene unclear. Trimming pared 1 base from V and 0 bases from J, leaving 13 bases between. CDR1 LNHDA and CDR2 SQIVND come from the germline V gene (reference sequence). This CDR3 comprises 17 residues.

This chain links TRBV4-3 with TRBJ1-3, with no clear D. This CDR3 spans 16 amino acids. Trimming took 0 bases from V and 4 from J, leaving 13 bases between them. Germline values: CDR1 LGHNA, CDR2 YSLEER. CDR3 loop: CASSQDPLGSGNTIYF. In nucleotides, the CDR3 is TGCGCCAGCAGCCAAGACCCTCTGGGATCCGGAAACACCATATATTTT.

This clone occurred a few times. CDR3: CASSPHTSGTGKYYGYTF. For the CDR3, the DNA is TGTGCCAGCAGCCCTCATACCTCCGGGACAGGTAAGTACTATGGCTACACCTTC. V is TRBV7-6 and J is TRBJ1-2; 8 bases are a match to TRBD1. Germline assignment: CDR1 SGHVS and CDR2 FNYEAQ. The trim removed 5 bases at V and 3 bases at J, leaving 17 bases unmatched. The CDR3 consists of 18 residues. Complete variable domain (other parts from reference TRBV7-6 and TRBJ1-2): GAGVSQSPRYKVTKRGQDVALRCDPISGHVSLYWYRQALGQGPEFLTYFNYEAQQDKSGLPNDRFSAERPEGSISTLTIQRTEQRDSAMYRCASSPHTSGTGKYYGYTFGSGTRLTVV.

V and J are TRBV7-9 and TRBJ2-7; D gene uncertain. Looked up from germline, CDR1 is SEHNR and CDR2 is FQNEAQ (reference sequence). The V end was cut by 1 base, the J end by 0 bases, with 7 bases between. The CDR3 consists of 14 residues. The CDR3 bases are TGTGCCAGCAGCTTAGGACGGAGCTCCTACGAGCAGTACTTC. This sequence encodes CASSLGRSSYEQYF.

V is TRBV10-3 and J is TRBJ2-1; 13 bases agree with TRBD2. The CDR3 consists of 18 residues. V shed 0 bases and J 9 bases; nucleotides not matched to a gene: 11. The germline CDR1 and CDR2 sequences are ENHRY and SYGVKD. The CDR3, as DNA: TGTGCCATCAGTGAGTCGAGGTGGACTAGCGGGAGTAAGGTTGAGCAGTTCTTC. Translating gives CAISESRWTSGSKVEQFF.

This rearrangement joins TRBV7-6 to TRBJ2-5, with a weak D call TRBD2 (5 bases). Trimming stripped 8 bases from V and 5 bases from J, with 6 bases between. The CDR3 extends over 10 amino acids. Germline values: CDR1 SGHVS, CDR2 FNYEAQ. In nucleotides, the CDR3 is TGTGCCAGCGCTAGCGAGACCCAGTACTTC. Translated, it gives CASASETQYF. The variable domain in full, with the rest retrieved from reference TRBV7-6 and TRBJ2-5, is GAGVSQSPRYKVTKRGQDVALRCDPISGHVSLYWYRQALGQGPEFLTYFNYEAQQDKSGLPNDRFSAERPEGSISTLTIQRTEQRDSAMYRCASASETQYFGPGTRLLVL.

This clone turned up a few times. Mismatch with germline at one junction end may stem from a read error. The chain uses TRBV11-3 and TRBJ2-3, with 9 bases identical to TRBD1. The CDR3 has 11 residues. The germline V gene has CDR1 SGHNT and CDR2 YENEEA. For the CDR3, the DNA is TGTGCCAGCAGCTTAAGGGACAGGGCCCTCTTT. It encodes CASSLRDRALF.

This clone was detected a few times. The V call is TRBV7-8, the J call TRBJ2-4; 11 nucleotides agree with TRBD1. The V segment lost 5 bases and the J segment 4 bases; nucleotides outside the gene matches: 19. The CDR3 totals 20 residues. In germline, CDR1 is SGHVS, CDR2 FQNEAQ. As DNA, the CDR3 is TGTGCCAGCAGCGCCAGGGACAGGGGGTTCGTAGCGGGAGTTAAAAACATTCAGTACTTC. This sequence encodes CASSARDRGFVAGVKNIQYF. Full variable domain (outside the CDR3, taken from reference TRBV7-8 and TRBJ2-4): GAGVSQSPRYKVAKRGQDVALRCDPISGHVSLFWYQQALGQGPEFLTYFQNEAQLDKSGLPSDRFFAERPEGSVSTLKIQRTQQEDSAVYLCASSARDRGFVAGVKNIQYFGAGTRLSVL.

V usage is TRBV9 and J usage is TRBJ2-2; 7 bases match TRBD1. Trimming at V came to 8 bases and at J to 3 bases, leaving 4 bases not matched to a gene. The CDR3 is 13 amino acids. The germline V gene has CDR1 SGDLS and CDR2 YYNGEE. CDR3 coding DNA: TGTGCCAGTAAACAGGGGCACACCGGGGAGCTGTTTTTT. Translation gives CASKQGHTGELFF.

On this clone: The junction departs from germline at one end; a sequencing error may be responsible. This chain joins TRBV7-7 and TRBJ2-5, with 8 bases identical to TRBD2. Germline-derived CDR1 and CDR2 are SSHAT and FNYEAQ (reference sequence). The CDR3 contains 16 residues. The CDR3 nucleotides read TGTGCTAGCAGCCCGCGAGCGGGAGAACCTAAAGAGACCCAGTACTTC. Translating it yields CASSPRAGEPKETQYF.

The chain uses TRBV2 and TRBJ2-1; D remains ambiguous. The CDR3 is 15 amino acids. CDR1 and CDR2 from the germline V gene are SNHLY and FYNNEI. The V end lost 1 base, the J end lost 2 bases, and 9 bases lay between the germline ends. The DNA for the CDR3 is TGTGCCAGCAGTGAAGGGTCAATGGCCTACAATGAGCAGTTCTTC. Encoded protein: CASSEGSMAYNEQFF.

V usage is TRBV10-3 and J usage is TRBJ2-7, with D perhaps matching TRBD1 (6 bases). The V and J ends lost 8 bases and 3 bases respectively, with 11 bases between them. The CDR3 has 12 amino acids. The V gene's germline CDR1 is ENHRY and CDR2 SYGVKD. This CDR3 is CAIGGDIYEQYF. DNA for the CDR3: TGTGCCATCGGGGGCGACATCTACGAGCAGTACTTC.

CDR3 sequence (DNA): TGTGCCAGCAGCCTCGACAGGGGCCCCTCCGGCGGTCAGCATTTT. The encoded protein is CASSLDRGPSGGQHF. V gene TRBV4-2 combines with J gene TRBJ1-5; 8 nucleotides line up with TRBD1. CDR3 length equals 15 residues. The V and J ends lost 4 bases and 13 bases, in that order; junction bases with no gene match: 15. CDR1 and CDR2 (germline): LGHNA, YNFKEQ.

The V gene is TRBV5-5, the J gene TRBJ2-1; 7 nucleotides line up with TRBD2. This CDR3 comprises 17 residues. Germline CDR1 SGHKS, CDR2 YYEKEE (reference sequence). V was pared by 6 bases and J by 6 bases, with 18 bases of the junction left unmatched. CDR3 loop: CASTPGGSGSTSNEQFF. The CDR3 DNA sequence: TGTGCCAGCACCCCGGGGGGTAGCGGGTCTACTTCCAATGAGCAGTTCTTC.

The chain employs TRBV19 and TRBJ2-1; TRBD2 aligns across 7 bases. This CDR3 has 15 amino acids. The germline gives CDR1 LNHDA, CDR2 SQIVND (reference sequence). V lost 3 bases, J lost 1 base, and 3 bases stayed unmatched. CDR3 protein: CASSIGTISYNEQFF. For the CDR3, the DNA is TGTGCCAGTAGTATCGGGACTATTTCCTACAATGAGCAGTTCTTC. Using reference TRBV19 and TRBJ2-1 for the parts outside the CDR3, the full variable domain is DGGITQSPKYLFRKEGQNVTLSCEQNLNHDAMYWYRQDPGQGLRLIYYSQIVNDFQKGDIAEGYSVSREKKESFPLTVTSAQKNPTAFYLCASSIGTISYNEQFFGPGTRLTVL.

The chain uses TRBV2 and TRBJ1-5; 7 bases are a match to TRBD1. V shed 3 bases, J shed 4 bases, and the junction held 9 bases outside the gene matches. This CDR3 region has 16 residues. Germline CDR1 SNHLY, CDR2 FYNNEI. CDR3 sequence reads: CASSETIQGSNQPQHF. CDR3 DNA: TGTGCCAGCAGTGAGACGATACAGGGGTCAAATCAGCCCCAGCATTTT.

In this sample, this clone turned up once. The chain couples TRBV30 to TRBJ2-7; no clear D gene. Germline CDR1 reads GTSNPN; CDR2 reads SVGIG (reference sequence). The CDR3 covers 15 residues. Trimming removed 4 bases from V and 0 bases from J, with 16 bases in between. CDR3 protein: CAWTGKTASSYEQYF. CDR3 in DNA: TGTGCCTGGACCGGAAAAACCGCTAGCTCCTACGAGCAGTACTTC.

This chain joins TRBV7-2 and TRBJ1-3; D possibly corresponds to TRBD1 (5 bases). Trimming removed 1 base from V and 8 bases from J, with 12 bases in between. The CDR3 is 14 residues long. The germline CDR1 and CDR2 sequences are SGHTA and FQGNSA. In DNA, the CDR3 is TGTGCCAGCAGCTTAGGGCAGGGCTTAGACACCATATATTTT. It codes for CASSLGQGLDTIYF.

The chain combines TRBV30 with TRBJ1-4; no clear D. From germline, CDR1 is GTSNPN and CDR2 SVGIG (reference sequence). The CDR3 consists of 14 residues. The V gene lost 2 bases and the J gene lost 2 bases, with 9 bases spanning the gap. In DNA, the CDR3 is TGTGCCTGGAGTAGGAAAAAGACTAATGAAAAACTGTTTTTT. This gives the protein CAWSRKKTNEKLFF.

The chain links TRBV28 to TRBJ1-1, with D unclear. Trimming took 5 bases from V and 0 from J, leaving 13 bases between them. The V gene's germline CDR1 is MDHEN and CDR2 SYDVKM. The CDR3 has 15 amino acids. The CDR3 protein is CASSPPRRLNTEAFF. As DNA, the CDR3 is TGTGCCAGCAGTCCCCCCCGCAGACTGAACACTGAAGCTTTCTTT.

This chain connects TRBV7-2 to TRBJ2-7, with D possibly TRBD2 on 7 matching bases. The length of the CDR3 is 14 residues. V lost 0 bases to trimming and J lost 7 bases, with 13 bases between them. The V gene's germline CDR1 is SGHTA and CDR2 FQGNSA. CDR3 region: CASSLAGGPGEQYF. The CDR3, as DNA: TGTGCCAGCAGCTTAGCGGGGGGGCCGGGGGAGCAGTACTTC.

This chain connects TRBV25-1 to TRBJ2-7, with 8 positions matching TRBD1. CDR1 is MGHDK and CDR2 is SYGVNS in the germline V gene. The ends lost 8 bases at V and 0 bases at J; junction bases unmatched: 6. The CDR3 has 14 amino acids. CDR3 sequence reads: CASGGTGFSYEQYF. The CDR3 DNA follows: TGTGCCAGCGGGGGGACAGGTTTCTCCTACGAGCAGTACTTC.

The chain links TRBV4-2 to TRBJ2-7; 9 bases map to TRBD1. This CDR3 is built from 14 residues. V was pared by 1 base and J by 6 bases, with 4 bases of the junction left unmatched. The V gene's germline CDR1 is LGHNA and CDR2 YNFKEQ. The CDR3 loop is CASSQGPTGGEQYF. As DNA, the CDR3 is TGTGCCAGCAGCCAAGGCCCGACAGGGGGCGAGCAGTACTTC.

This clone was detected once. The chain carries TRBV2 and TRBJ1-2; no reliable D call. CDR1 is SNHLY and CDR2 is FYNNEI in the germline V gene. V lost 6 bases and J 0 bases, leaving 5 bases between the germline ends. This CDR3 is 12 amino acids long. In nucleotides, the CDR3 is TGTGCCAGCAGCGAGACTAACTATGGCTACACCTTC. Protein product: CASSETNYGYTF.

This chain links TRBV13 with TRBJ1-2; D uncertain. Germline lookup yields CDR1 PRHDT and CDR2 FYEKMQ (reference sequence). The CDR3 length is 10 residues. V was pared by 5 bases and J by 6 bases, with 4 bases between. Here the CDR3 reads CASSDHGYTF. For the CDR3, the DNA is TGTGCCAGCAGCGACCATGGCTACACCTTC.